The clone carrying this TCR beta chain has ten or more counts. Its antigen is as yet unknown. Unique molecular identifiers were carried by the TCR beta cDNA libraries. Once about 0.9 to 11 million T cells were used, roughly 500,000 cDNA molecules resulted. MiXCR, applied by TCRdb to the PCR reads, yields one record per CDR3 protein. The table shows fewer than 850,000 distinct CDR3 sequences, with about 27% occurring only once. Germline loops: CDR1 DFQATT, CDR2 SNEGSKA (reference sequence). The CDR3 is 18 residues long. The trim removed 0 bases at V and 0 bases at J, leaving 9 bases unmatched. The data belong to a study of post-analysis software for immune sequencing data. Study in general: Relapsing-remitting, secondary progressive and progressive-relapsing courses of multiple sclerosis were included. Broader study findings: Controls showed lower frequencies than patients for roughly five TRBV segments, and TRBV5-6, TRBV5-1 and TRBV20-1 were among these.

The chain uses TRBV20-1 and TRBJ2-1; TRBD2 matches 9 bases. The sequenced sample was blood. This TCR was sampled from a girl under 18 with multiple sclerosis. The CDR3 here is CSARDYLAGRSSYNEQFF. CDR3 bases: TGCAGTGCTAGAGATTATCTAGCGGGAAGGAGCTCCTACAATGAGCAGTTCTTC.